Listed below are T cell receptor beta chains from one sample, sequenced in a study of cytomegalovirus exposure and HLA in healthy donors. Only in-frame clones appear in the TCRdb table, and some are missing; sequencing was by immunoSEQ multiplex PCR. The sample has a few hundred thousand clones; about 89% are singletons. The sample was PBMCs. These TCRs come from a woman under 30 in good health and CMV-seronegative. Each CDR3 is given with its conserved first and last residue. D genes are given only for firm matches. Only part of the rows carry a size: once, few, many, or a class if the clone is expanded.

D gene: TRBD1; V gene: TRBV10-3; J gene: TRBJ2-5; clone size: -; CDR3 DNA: TGTGCCATTCAACAGGGGTACCAAGAGACCCAGTACTTC; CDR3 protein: CAIQQGYQETQYF
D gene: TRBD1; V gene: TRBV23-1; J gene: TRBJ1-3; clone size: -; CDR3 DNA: TGCGCCAGCAGTCAGCGCCGGGGACAGGGGAAAGGAAACACCATATATTTT; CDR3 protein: CASSQRRGQGKGNTIYF
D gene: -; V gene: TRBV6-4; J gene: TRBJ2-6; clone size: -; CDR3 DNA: TGTGCCAGGGCCAGGGTGGGCTCTGGGGCCAACGTCCTGACTTTC; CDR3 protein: CARARVGSGANVLTF
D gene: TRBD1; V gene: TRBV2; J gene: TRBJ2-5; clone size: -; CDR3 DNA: TGTGCCAGCAGCGAGACAGGGCGGGAGACCCAGTACTTC; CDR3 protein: CASSETGRETQYF
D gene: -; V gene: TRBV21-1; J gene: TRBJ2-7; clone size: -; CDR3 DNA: TGTGCCAGCAGCAAAGGACAGGGGCCCAAGGGGCAGTACTTC; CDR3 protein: CASSKGQGPKGQYF
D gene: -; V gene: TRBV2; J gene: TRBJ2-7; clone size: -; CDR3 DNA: TGTGCCAGCACTAGAGGGGGAGGGCCACTTCTCGAGCAGTACTTC; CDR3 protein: CASTRGGGPLLEQYF
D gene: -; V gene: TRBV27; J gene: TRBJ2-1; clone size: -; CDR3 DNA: TGTGCCAGCAGTTTCCAGGGCTATGAGCAGTTCTTC; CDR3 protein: CASSFQGYEQFF
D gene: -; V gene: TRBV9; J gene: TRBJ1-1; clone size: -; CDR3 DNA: TGTGCCAGCACCTCCGGGGGGGGCTCGGGCACTGAAGCTTTCTTT; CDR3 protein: CASTSGGGSGTEAFF
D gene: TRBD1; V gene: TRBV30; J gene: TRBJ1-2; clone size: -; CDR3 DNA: TGTGCCTGGAGAGGGGGCGCGTATGGCTACACCTTC; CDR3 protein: CAWRGGAYGYTF
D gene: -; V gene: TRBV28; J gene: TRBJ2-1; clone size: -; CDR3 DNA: TGTGCCAGCAGTACCGCTTACAGGAGCTCCTACAATGAGCAGTTCTTC; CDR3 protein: CASSTAYRSSYNEQFF
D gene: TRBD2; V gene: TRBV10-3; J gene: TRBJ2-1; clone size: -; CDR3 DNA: TGTGCCATCAGTGAGTCGTCAACTAGCGGGCCTAGCTCCTACAATGAGCAGTTCTTC; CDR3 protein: CAISESSTSGPSSYNEQFF
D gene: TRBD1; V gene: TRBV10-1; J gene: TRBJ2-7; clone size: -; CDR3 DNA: TGCGCCAGCAGTGGGGACAGTTCCTACGAGCAGTACTTC; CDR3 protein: CASSGDSSYEQYF
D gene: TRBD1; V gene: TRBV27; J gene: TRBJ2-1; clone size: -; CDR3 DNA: TGTGCCAGCAGTCCTGACAGGGGTGCCTACAATGAGCAGTTCTTC; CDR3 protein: CASSPDRGAYNEQFF
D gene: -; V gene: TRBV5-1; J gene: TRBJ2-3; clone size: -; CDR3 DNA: TGCGCCAGCAGCTTTTTAAGTGTCGGAGAAGCGGCTAGCACAGATACGCAGTATTTT; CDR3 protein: CASSFLSVGEAASTDTQYF
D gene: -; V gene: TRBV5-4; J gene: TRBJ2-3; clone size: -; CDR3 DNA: TGTGCCAGCAGCCTCCCGGCAGATACGCAGTATTTT; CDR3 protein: CASSLPADTQYF
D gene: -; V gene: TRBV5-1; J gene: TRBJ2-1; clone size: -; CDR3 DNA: TGCGCCAGCAGCTTGGTGCGGACAGACCACAATGAGCAGTTCTTC; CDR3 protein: CASSLVRTDHNEQFF
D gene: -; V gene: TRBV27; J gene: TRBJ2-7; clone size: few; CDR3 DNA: TGTGCCAGCGGGTCGGGGAACGAGCAGTACTTC; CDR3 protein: CASGSGNEQYF
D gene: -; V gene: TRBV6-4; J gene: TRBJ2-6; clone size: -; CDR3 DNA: TGTGCCAGCAGTGATATCACTGGGCCGGCCAACGTCCTGACTTTC; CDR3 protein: CASSDITGPANVLTF
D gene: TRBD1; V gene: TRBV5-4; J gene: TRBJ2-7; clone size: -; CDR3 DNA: TGTGCCAGCAGTTCCGGGACAGGGATAAAGTCCTACGAGCAGTACTTC; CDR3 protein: CASSSGTGIKSYEQYF
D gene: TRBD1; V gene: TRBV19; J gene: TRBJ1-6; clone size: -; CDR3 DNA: TGTGCCAGTTCGGACAGGGCTAATTCACCCCTCCACTTT; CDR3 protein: CASSDRANSPLHF
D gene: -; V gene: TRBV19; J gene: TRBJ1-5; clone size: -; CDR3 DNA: TGTGCCAGTACCCTCACCAGATGGGGGCCGGGACAGCCCCAGCATTTT; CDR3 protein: CASTLTRWGPGQPQHF
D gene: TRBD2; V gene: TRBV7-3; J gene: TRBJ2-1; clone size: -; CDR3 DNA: TGTGCCAGCAGCGGGACCGGGACTAGATACAATGAGCAGTTCTTC; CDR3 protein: CASSGTGTRYNEQFF
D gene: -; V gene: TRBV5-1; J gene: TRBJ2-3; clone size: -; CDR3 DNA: TGCGCCAGCAGCTTGGCGCCAGGGGTCGATACGCAGTATTTT; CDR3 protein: CASSLAPGVDTQYF